What follows is one T cell receptor beta chain and its context. Participant age was roughly 18 to 95 years, and participants resided in 20 to 30 US areas. These data originate in a study of blood T cell repertoires in COVID-19. Study in general: Donors in Cohort 3 who had recovered were those with two negative PCRs, healthcare professional clearance, or resolution of their symptoms. Sources were T cells, B-cell-depleted T cells, or PBMCs; the material itself was cDNA or gDNA.

Sequenced by immunoSEQ multiplex PCR; TCRdb stores in-frame clones only, minus some. Of about 360,000 clones in the sample, around 87% are singletons; the top ten hold about 1.9%. Germline V gives CDR1 GTSNPN, CDR2 SVGIG (reference sequence). Losses at the gene ends were 4 bases for V and 4 bases for J; bases not matched to a gene: 3. This CDR3 is built from 12 residues. The chain has TRBV30 and TRBJ1-2, with 7 bases that match TRBD1. Sequencing was carried out using PBMCs or T cells enriched from blood (not recorded which). This TCR was sampled from a man aged 35 to 55 in a cohort exposed to, infected with or recovered from COVID-19 (not recorded which). CDR3 amino acids: CAWKGAGYGYTF. Here the CDR3 DNA reads TGTGCCTGGAAGGGGGCAGGCTATGGCTACACCTTC.